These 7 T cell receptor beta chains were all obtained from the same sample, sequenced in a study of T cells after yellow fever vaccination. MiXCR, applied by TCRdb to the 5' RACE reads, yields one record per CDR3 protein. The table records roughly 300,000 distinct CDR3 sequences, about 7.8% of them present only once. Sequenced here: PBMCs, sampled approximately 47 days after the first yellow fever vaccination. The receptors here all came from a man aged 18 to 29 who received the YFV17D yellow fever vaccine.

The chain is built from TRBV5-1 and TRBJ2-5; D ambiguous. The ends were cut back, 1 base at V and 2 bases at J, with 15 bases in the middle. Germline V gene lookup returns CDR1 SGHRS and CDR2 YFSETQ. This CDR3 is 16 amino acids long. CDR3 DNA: TGCGCCAGCAGCTTGTCGCAGCCTCAAACTCAAGAGACCCAGTACTTC. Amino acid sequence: CASSLSQPQTQETQYF.

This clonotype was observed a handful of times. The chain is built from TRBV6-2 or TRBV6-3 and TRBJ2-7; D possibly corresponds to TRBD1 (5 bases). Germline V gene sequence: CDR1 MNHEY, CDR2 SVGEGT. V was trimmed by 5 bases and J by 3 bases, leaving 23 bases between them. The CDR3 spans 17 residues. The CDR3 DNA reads TGTGCCAGCAGTGGTCACCGGACAACAACTAAAAACTACGAGCAGTACTTC. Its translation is CASSGHRTTTKNYEQYF.

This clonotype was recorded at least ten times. The CDR3 nucleotides are TGTGCCAGCAGCGAGACAGGGAACACCGGGGAGCTGTTTTTT. The encoded protein is CASSETGNTGELFF. The rearrangement links TRBV7-9 to TRBJ2-2; a weak D match, TRBD1 (6 bases). CDR1 is SEHNR, CDR2 FQNEAQ, per germline (reference sequence). V was pared by 5 bases and J by 1 base, with 8 bases between. The CDR3 loop spans 14 amino acids. Based on the CDR3 plus reference TRBV7-9 and TRBJ2-2, the full variable domain is DTGVSQNPRHKITKRGQNVTFRCDPISEHNRLYWYRQTLGQGPEFLTYFQNEAQLEKSRLLSDRFSAERPKGSFSTLEIQRTEQGDSAMYLCASSETGNTGELFFGEGSRLTVL.

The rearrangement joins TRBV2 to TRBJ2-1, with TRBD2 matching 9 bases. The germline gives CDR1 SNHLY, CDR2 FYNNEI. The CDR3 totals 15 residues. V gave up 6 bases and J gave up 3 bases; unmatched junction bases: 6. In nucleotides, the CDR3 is TGTGCCAGCAGCGAGCGGGGGGCCGGCTACAATGAGCAGTTCTTC. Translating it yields CASSERGAGYNEQFF.

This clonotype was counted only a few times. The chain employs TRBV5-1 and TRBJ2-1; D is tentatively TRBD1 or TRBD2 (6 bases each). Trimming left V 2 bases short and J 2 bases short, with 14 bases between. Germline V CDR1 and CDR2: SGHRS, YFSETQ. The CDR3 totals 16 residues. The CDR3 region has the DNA TGCGCCAGCAGCTTCGGAGGGGGGTCAACCTACAATGAGCAGTTCTTC. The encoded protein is CASSFGGGSTYNEQFF.

Here the CDR3 reads CASSTGGMADTQYF. The CDR3 DNA reads as TGTGCCAGCAGTACGGGGGGGATGGCAGATACGCAGTATTTT. The chain links TRBV12-3 or TRBV12-4 to TRBJ2-3; 8 nucleotides match TRBD2. V was pared by 5 bases and J by 4 bases, with 5 bases of the junction left unmatched. CDR3 length equals 14 residues.

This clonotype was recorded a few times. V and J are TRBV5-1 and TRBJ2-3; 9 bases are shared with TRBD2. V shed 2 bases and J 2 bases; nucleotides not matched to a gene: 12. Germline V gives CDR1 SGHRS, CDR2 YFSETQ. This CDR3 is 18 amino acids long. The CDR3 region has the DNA TGCGCCAGCAGCTTAAACACATTTCTAGCGGGGTACACAGATACGCAGTATTTT. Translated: CASSLNTFLAGYTDTQYF.